This TCR beta chain was recovered during a study of shared clonotypes between healthy human individuals. Broader study findings: What limited the represented genetic and exposure-history diversity was the small number of donors. Tissue TCR repertoires likely differ from these blood-only repertoires.

As to this clone: Its antigen is undetermined.

A CD45RA-negative memory subset and a CD45RA+ naive subset were separated from the CD4+ cells. Trimming took 1 base from V and 2 from J, leaving 9 bases between them. Germline V gives CDR1 SGHRS, CDR2 YFSETQ. The length of the CDR3 is 14 residues. Profiled with immunoSEQ multiplex PCR; TCRdb holds only in-frame clones, not every one. The profile shows roughly 2.2 million clones, over 90% of them singletons. This TCR was recovered from a man between 18 and 35 years old in good health. Some clones in this sample may be carry-over from other donors' samples. This chain links TRBV5-1 with TRBJ1-1; D not resolved. Sequenced material: naive CD4+ T cells from PBMCs. Subset in this sample: CD45RA+ positively selected. In DNA form, the CDR3 reads TGCGCCAGCAGCTTGTTTCAGTCAAACACTGAAGCTTTCTTT. Translation gives CASSLFQSNTEAFF.